This T cell receptor beta chain was identified in a study of T cells in localized non-small cell lung cancer. The method was immunoSEQ multiplex PCR; TCRdb's version includes in-frame clones alone and lacks a portion of them. The table has tens of thousands of clones, less than 95% seen once. General study points: An association was observed between higher blood T cell density and longer overall survival. Measurement of T cell clonality placed uninvolved adjacent lung highest, above the level in tumor. Adjacent lung was found to contain a median about 55 of the top 100 tumor clones.

Of note for this clone: Its specificity is not known.

Source: peripheral blood mononuclear cells, taken before any cancer treatment. The receptor comes from a female donor aged 60 or older with stage II lung adenocarcinoma.

CDR3 amino acids: CASSPQTSGRATGELFF. As DNA, the CDR3 is TGTGCCAGCTCACCACAAACTAGCGGGAGGGCCACCGGGGAGCTGTTTTTT. This chain joins TRBV18 and TRBJ2-2; 13 nucleotides agree with TRBD2. Germline values: CDR1 KGHSH, CDR2 LQKENI. The CDR3 runs to 17 residues. V shed 1 base and J 4 bases; nucleotides not matched to a gene: 3.